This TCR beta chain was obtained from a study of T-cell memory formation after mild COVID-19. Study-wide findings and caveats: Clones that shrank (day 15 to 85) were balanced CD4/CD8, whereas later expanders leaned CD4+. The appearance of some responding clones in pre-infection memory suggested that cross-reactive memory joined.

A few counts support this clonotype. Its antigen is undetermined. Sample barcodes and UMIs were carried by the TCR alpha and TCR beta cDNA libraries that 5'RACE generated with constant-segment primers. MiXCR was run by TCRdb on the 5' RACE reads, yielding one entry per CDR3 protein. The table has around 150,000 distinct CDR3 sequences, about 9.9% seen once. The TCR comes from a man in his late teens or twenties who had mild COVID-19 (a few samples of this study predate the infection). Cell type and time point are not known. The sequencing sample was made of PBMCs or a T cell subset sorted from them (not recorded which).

This chain's CDR3 is CASRPQDRGYGYTF. The CDR3 bases are TGCGCCAGCCGGCCCCAAGACAGGGGGTATGGCTACACCTTC. The rearrangement links TRBV5-1 to TRBJ1-2; 9 nucleotides line up with TRBD1. CDR3 length: 14 amino acids. Germline V gives CDR1 SGHRS, CDR2 YFSETQ. The V and J ends lost 7 bases and 5 bases, in that order; junction bases with no gene match: 9.